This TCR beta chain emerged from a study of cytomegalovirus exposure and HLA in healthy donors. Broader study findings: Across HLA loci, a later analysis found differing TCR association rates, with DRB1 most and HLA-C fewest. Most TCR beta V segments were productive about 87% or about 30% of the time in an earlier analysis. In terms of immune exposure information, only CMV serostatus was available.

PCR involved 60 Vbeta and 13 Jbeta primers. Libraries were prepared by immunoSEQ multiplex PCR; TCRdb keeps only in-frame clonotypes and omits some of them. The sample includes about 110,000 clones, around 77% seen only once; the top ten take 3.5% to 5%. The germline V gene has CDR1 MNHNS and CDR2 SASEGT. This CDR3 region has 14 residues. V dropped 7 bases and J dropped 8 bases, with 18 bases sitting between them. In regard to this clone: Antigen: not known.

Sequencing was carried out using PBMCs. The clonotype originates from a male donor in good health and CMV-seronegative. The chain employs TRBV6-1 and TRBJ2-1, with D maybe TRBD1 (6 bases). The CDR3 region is CASKNPGVLDEQFF. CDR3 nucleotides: TGTGCCAGCAAGAACCCAGGGGTCTTGGATGAGCAGTTCTTC.